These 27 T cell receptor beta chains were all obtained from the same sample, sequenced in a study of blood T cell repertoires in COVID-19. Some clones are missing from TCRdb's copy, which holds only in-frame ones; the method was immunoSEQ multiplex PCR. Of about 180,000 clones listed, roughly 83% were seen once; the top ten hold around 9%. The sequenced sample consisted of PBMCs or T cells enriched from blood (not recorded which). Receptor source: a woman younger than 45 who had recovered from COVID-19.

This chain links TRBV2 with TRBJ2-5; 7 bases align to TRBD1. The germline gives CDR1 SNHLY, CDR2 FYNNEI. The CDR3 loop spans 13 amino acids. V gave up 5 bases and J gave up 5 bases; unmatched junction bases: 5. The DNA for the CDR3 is TGTGCCAGCAGTCAAACAGGGGTTGAGACCCAGTACTTC. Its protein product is CASSQTGVETQYF.

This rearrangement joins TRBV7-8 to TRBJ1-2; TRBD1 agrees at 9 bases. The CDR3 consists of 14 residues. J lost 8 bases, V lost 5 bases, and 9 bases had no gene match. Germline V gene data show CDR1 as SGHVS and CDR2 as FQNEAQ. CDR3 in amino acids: CASSTRTGVRGYTF. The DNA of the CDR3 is TGTGCCAGCAGCACCCGGACAGGGGTTCGGGGCTACACCTTC.

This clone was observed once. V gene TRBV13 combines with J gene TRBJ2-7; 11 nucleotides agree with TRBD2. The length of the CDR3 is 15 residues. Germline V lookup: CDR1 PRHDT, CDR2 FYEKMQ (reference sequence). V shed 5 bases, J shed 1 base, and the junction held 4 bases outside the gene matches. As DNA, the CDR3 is TGTGCCAGCAGCATCACTAGCGGGGGATCCTACGAGCAGTACTTC. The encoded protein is CASSITSGGSYEQYF.

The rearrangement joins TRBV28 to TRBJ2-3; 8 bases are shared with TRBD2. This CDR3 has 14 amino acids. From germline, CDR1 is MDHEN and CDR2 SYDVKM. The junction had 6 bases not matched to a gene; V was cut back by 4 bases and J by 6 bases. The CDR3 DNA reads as TGTGCCAGCAGTTCGGGAGGGGGGGCCGATACGCAGTATTTT. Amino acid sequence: CASSSGGGADTQYF.

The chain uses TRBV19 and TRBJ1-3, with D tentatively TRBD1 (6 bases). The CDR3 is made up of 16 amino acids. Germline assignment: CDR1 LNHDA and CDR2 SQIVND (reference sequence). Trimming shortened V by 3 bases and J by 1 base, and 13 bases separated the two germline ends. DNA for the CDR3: TGTGCCAGTAGTATCGCGACAGGTTCTTCTGGAAACACCATATATTTT. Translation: CASSIATGSSGNTIYF.

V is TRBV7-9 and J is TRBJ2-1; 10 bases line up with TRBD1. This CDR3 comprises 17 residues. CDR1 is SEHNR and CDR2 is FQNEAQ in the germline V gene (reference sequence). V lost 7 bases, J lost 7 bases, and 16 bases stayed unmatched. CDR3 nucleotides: TGTGCCAGCACCCCCCCCGCCGGGACAGGGGTAAGGAATGAGCAGTTCTTC. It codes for CASTPPAGTGVRNEQFF.

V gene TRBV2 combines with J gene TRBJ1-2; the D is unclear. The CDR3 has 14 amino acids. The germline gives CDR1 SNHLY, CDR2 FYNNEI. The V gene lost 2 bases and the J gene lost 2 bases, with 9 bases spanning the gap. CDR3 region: CASSENWQNYGYTF. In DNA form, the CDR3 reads TGTGCCAGCAGTGAAAATTGGCAGAACTATGGCTACACCTTC.

The CDR3 protein is CASSQMPGTSVYNEQFF. CDR3 DNA: TGTGCCAGCAGCCAGATGCCCGGGACTAGCGTTTACAATGAGCAGTTCTTC. The chain couples TRBV4-2 to TRBJ2-1; 10 nucleotides agree with TRBD2. The germline V gene has CDR1 LGHNA and CDR2 YNFKEQ. V trimming: 3 bases; J trimming: 4 bases; junction bases outside the gene matches: 9. The CDR3 runs to 17 residues.

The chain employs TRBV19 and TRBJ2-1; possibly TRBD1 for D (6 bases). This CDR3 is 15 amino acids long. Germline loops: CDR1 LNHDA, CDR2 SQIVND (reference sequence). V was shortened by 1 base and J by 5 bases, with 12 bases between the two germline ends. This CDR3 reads CASSIAGAGHNEQFF. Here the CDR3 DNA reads TGTGCCAGTAGTATAGCAGGGGCGGGTCACAATGAGCAGTTCTTC.

CDR3 residues: CASTRGVTSGNTIYF. In nucleotides, the CDR3 is TGTGCCAGCACCCGGGGGGTTACCTCTGGAAACACCATATATTTT. The V and J genes are TRBV9 and TRBJ1-3; D might be TRBD1 (5 bases). Germline V lookup: CDR1 SGDLS, CDR2 YYNGEE. The CDR3 runs 15 residues. Trimming pared 6 bases from V and 0 bases from J, leaving 13 bases between.

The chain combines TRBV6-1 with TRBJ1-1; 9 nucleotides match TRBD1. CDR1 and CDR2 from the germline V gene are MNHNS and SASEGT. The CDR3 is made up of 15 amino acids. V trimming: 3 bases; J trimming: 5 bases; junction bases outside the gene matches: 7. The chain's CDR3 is CASSDAGTGRTEAFF. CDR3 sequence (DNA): TGTGCCAGCAGTGATGCCGGGACAGGGAGGACTGAAGCTTTCTTT.

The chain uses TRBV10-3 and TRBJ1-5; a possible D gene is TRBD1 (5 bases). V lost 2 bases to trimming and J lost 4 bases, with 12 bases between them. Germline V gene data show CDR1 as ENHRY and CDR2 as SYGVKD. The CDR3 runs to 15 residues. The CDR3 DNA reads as TGTGCCATCAGTGAGGTGAACGGGGGGAATCAGCCCCAGCATTTT. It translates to CAISEVNGGNQPQHF.

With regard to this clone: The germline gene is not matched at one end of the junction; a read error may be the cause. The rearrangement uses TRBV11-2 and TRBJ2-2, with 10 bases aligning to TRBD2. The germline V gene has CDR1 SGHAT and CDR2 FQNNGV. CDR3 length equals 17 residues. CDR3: CASSKQAGGPKTGELFF. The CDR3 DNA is TGTGCCAGCAGTAAGCAAGCGGGAGGGCCGAAAACCGGGGAGCTGTTTTTT.

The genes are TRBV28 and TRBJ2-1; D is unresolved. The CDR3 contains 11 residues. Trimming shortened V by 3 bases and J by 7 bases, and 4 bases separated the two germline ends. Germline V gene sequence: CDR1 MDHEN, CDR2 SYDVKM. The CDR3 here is CASSFLNEQFF. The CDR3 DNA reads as TGTGCCAGCAGTTTTCTTAATGAGCAGTTCTTC. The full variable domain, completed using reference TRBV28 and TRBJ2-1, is DVKVTQSSRYLVKRTGEKVFLECVQDMDHENMFWYRQDPGLGLRLIYFSYDVKMKEKGDIPEGYSVSREKKERFSLILESASTNQTSMYLCASSFLNEQFFGPGTRLTVL.

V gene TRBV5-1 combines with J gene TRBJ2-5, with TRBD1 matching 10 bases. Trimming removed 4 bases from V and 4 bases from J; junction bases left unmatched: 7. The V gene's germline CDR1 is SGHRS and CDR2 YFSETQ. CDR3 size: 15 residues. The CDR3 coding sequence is TGCGCCAGCAGCCCGGGGACAGGGGCTAGAGAGACCCAGTACTTC. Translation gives CASSPGTGARETQYF.

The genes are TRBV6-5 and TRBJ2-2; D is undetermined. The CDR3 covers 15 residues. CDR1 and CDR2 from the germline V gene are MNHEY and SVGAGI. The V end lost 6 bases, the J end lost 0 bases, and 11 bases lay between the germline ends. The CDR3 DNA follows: TGTGCCAGCAGAATCGGTTATACGAACACCGGGGAGCTGTTTTTT. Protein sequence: CASRIGYTNTGELFF.

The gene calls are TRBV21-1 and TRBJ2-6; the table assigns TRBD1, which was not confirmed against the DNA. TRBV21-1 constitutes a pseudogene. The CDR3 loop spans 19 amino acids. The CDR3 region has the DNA TGTGCCAGCAGCAAAGAGGGCAGGGGCTTTCCCACTGGGGCCAACGTCCTGACTTTC. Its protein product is CASSKEGRGFPTGANVLTF.

CDR3 coding DNA: TGTGCCAGCAGTCTTCAGGGGGATGGCTACACCTTC. It specifies CASSLQGDGYTF. The chain joins TRBV28 to TRBJ1-2, with TRBD1 identical over 7 bases. The CDR3 consists of 12 residues. Unmatched junction bases numbered 3, after V lost 5 bases and J lost 6 bases. CDR1 is MDHEN, CDR2 SYDVKM, per germline.

The CDR3, as DNA: TGTGCCAGCATGAGGGAGGGGCCCCGTTCTGGGGCCAACGTCCTGACTTTC. The encoded protein is CASMREGPRSGANVLTF. The chain carries TRBV27 and TRBJ2-6, with 7 bases aligning to TRBD2. The CDR3 runs 17 residues. V lost 7 bases and J lost 1; bases outside the gene matches: 10. Germline V gene sequence: CDR1 MNHEY, CDR2 SMNVEV (reference sequence). The variable domain in full, completed from reference TRBV27 and TRBJ2-6, reads EAQVTQNPRYLITVTGKKLTVTCSQNMNHEYMSWYRQDPGLGLRQIYYSMNVEVTDKGDVPEGYKVSRKEKRNFPLILESPSPNQTSLYFCASMREGPRSGANVLTFGAGSRLTVL.

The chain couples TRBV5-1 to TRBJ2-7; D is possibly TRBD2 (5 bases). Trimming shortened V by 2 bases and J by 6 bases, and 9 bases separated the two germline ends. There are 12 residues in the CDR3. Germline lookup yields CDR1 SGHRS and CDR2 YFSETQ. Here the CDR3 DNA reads TGCGCCAGCAGCTTAGAGGGTGGCGAGCAGTACTTC. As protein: CASSLEGGEQYF.

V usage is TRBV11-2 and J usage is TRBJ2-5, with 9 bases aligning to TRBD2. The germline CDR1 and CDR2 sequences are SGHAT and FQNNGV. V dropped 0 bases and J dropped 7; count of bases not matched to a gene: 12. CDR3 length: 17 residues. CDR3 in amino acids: CASSLEGPLAGGGTQYF. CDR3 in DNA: TGTGCCAGCAGCTTAGAGGGCCCCTTGGCGGGAGGGGGGACCCAGTACTTC.

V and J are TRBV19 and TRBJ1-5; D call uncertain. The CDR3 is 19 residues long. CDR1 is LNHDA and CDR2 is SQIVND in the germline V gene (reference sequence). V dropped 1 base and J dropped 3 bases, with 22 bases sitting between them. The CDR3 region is CASSIAFGRNPPDNQPQHF. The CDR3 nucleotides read TGTGCCAGTAGTATAGCATTCGGCAGGAATCCTCCGGACAATCAGCCCCAGCATTTT.

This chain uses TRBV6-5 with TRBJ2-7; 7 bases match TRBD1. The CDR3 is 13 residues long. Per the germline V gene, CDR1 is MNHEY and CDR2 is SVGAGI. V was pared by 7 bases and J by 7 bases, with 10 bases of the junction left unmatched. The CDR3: CASTHDRVREQYF. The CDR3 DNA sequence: TGTGCCAGCACCCACGACAGGGTTCGGGAGCAGTACTTC.

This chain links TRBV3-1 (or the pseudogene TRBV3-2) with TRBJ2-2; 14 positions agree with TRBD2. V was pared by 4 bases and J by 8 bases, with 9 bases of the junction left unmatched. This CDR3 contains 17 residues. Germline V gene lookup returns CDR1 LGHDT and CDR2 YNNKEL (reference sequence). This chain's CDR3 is CASSRGAGTSGSGELFF. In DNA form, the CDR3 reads TGTGCCAGCAGCCGAGGAGCCGGGACTAGCGGGAGTGGGGAGCTGTTTTTT.

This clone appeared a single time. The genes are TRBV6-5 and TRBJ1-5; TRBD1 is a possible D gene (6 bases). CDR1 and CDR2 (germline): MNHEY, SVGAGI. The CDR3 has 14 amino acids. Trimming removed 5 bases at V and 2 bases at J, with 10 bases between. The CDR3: CASSPKGGNQPQHF. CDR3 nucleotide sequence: TGTGCCAGCAGTCCCAAGGGGGGCAATCAGCCCCAGCATTTT.

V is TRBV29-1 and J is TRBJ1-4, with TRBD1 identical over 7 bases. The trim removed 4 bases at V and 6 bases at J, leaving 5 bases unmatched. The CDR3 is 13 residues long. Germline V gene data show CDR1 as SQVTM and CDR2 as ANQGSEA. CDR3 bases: TGCAGCGTTGGGACAGGAGTAGATGAAAAACTGTTTTTT. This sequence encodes CSVGTGVDEKLFF.

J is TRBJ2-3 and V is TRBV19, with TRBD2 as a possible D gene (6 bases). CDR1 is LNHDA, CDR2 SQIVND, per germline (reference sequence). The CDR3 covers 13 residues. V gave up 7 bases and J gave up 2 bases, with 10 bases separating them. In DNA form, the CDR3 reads TGTGCCAGTAAGGCGGGGAACACAGATACGCAGTATTTT. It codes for CASKAGNTDTQYF.